This T cell receptor (beta chain) was identified in a study of control samples from healthy donors and cancer patients. This table comes from immunoSEQ multiplex PCR, and its TCRdb copy is limited to in-frame clones, with some not included. The data hold under 150,000 clones, with 85% to 95% observed a single time. The sequencing sample was made of PBMCs. The source of this sequence is a man aged 45-65 years with head and neck cancer.

CDR3 sequence: CAISESADHTQYF. As DNA, the CDR3 is TGTGCCATCAGTGAGTCAGCAGACCATACGCAGTATTTT. The rearrangement joins TRBV10-3 to TRBJ2-3; D not certain. Deletions cut 0 bases from V and 7 bases from J, with 8 bases between. Per the germline V gene, CDR1 is ENHRY and CDR2 is SYGVKD. CDR3 size: 13 residues.